A selection of T cell receptor beta chains follows, all from one sample in a study of graft-versus-host responses after intestinal transplantation. Clones were read by immunoSEQ multiplex PCR, and TCRdb kept only the in-frame ones, dropping some. The sample shows approximately 100,000 clones, about 82% of them seen only once. The sample here was PBMCs, taken 255 days after intestinal transplant. The receptors come from a human patient who received an intestinal transplant, so some T cells may come from the graft donor. The CDR3 runs from the conserved cysteine through the conserved F or W. A D gene is named only where the DNA matches it firmly. Clone size is shown for a subset of rows, as once, few, many or a class of expanded clone.

V	size	D	J	DNA	CDR3
TRBV28	-	TRBD2	TRBJ2-7	TGTGCCAGCAGTTTATTAGCGGGCGAGCAGTACTTC	CASSLLAGEQYF
TRBV27	once	TRBD2	TRBJ2-7	TGTGCCAGCAGTTCGCTAGCGGGGGGCCTTTGGAAGCGGTACTTC	CASSSLAGGLWKRYF
TRBV5-1	-	TRBD1	TRBJ1-4	TGCGCCAGCAGCGCCGGGACAGGGCAGCTACCGTTTGGAAAACTGTTTTTT	CASSAGTGQLPFGKLFF
TRBV5-4	once	TRBD2	TRBJ2-2	TGTGCCAGCAGCCCGCGGGGGGTTCGGAACACCGGGGAGCTGTTTTTT	CASSPRGVRNTGELFF
TRBV9	-	-	TRBJ1-4	TGTGCCAGCAGCGAGAGGACTAATGAAAAACTGTTTTTT	CASSERTNEKLFF
TRBV4-2	-	-	TRBJ2-6	TGTGCCAGCAGCCAAGGGGGGGACGGGGCCAACGTCCTGACTTTC	CASSQGGDGANVLTF
TRBV18	-	-	TRBJ2-1	TGTGCCAGCTCACCAGCCGGGAATGAGCAGTTCTTC	CASSPAGNEQFF
TRBV6-5	-	TRBD2	TRBJ2-1	TGTGCCAGCAGTTACTCGGGAGGGAAGGGTGAGCAGTTCTTC	CASSYSGGKGEQFF
TRBV4-1	-	TRBD2	TRBJ2-1	TGCGCCAGCACGCCGAGGAGAGACGGCGGGAGGGCCAATTACAATGAGCAGTTCTTC	CASTPRRDGGRANYNEQFF
TRBV6-5	once	-	TRBJ1-4	TGTGCCAGCAGTCGTACCGACGGCCTTAATGAAAAACTGTTTTTT	CASSRTDGLNEKLFF
TRBV7-2	-	TRBD1	TRBJ2-2	TGTGCCAGCAGCTTAACCGGGACAGGGGCCACCGGGGAGCTGTTTTTT	CASSLTGTGATGELFF
TRBV5-6	once	-	TRBJ2-3	TGTGCCAGCAGCTTGTACCCCGTGCGGGCCGCAGATACGCAGTATTTT	CASSLYPVRAADTQYF
TRBV14	-	TRBD2	TRBJ2-5	TGTGCCAGCAGCCAAGATCCCCCTGCGGGGGGCTTTGAGATGGAGACCCAGTACTTC	CASSQDPPAGGFEMETQYF
TRBV15	-	-	TRBJ1-1	TGTGCCACCAGCAGAGATCTGGGGGACACTGAAGCTTTCTTT	CATSRDLGDTEAFF
TRBV6-5	-	-	TRBJ1-1	TGTGCCAGCAGTTACTCGGGGGGGAGTACTGAAGCTTTCTTT	CASSYSGGSTEAFF
TRBV27	-	TRBD1	TRBJ2-6	TGTGCCAGCAGGGACAGGGGCTCTGGGGCCAACGTCCTGACTTTC	CASRDRGSGANVLTF
TRBV6-5	-	-	TRBJ2-1	TGTGCCAGCAGTTACTCGAGGGTAGGGAGCTACAATGAGCAGTTCTTC	CASSYSRVGSYNEQFF
TRBV27	few	TRBD2	TRBJ2-1	TGTGCCAGCAGTTTTCTAGCGGGGGGAACCCGAGGTCCGTTCTTC	CASSFLAGGTRGPFF
TRBV2	-	TRBD1	TRBJ1-2	TGTGCCATCTCATCGGGACAGAGATATGGCTACACCTTC	CAISSGQRYGYTF
TRBV7-6	-	-	TRBJ2-3	TGTGCCAGCAGCTTAGGGCCTAGCACAGATACGCAGTATTTT	CASSLGPSTDTQYF
TRBV5-1	-	-	TRBJ1-1	TGCGCCAGCAGCTTGATGGGTTCGGCCTCCACTGAAGCTTTCTTT	CASSLMGSASTEAFF
TRBV6-5	-	-	TRBJ1-1	TGTGCCAGCAGTTACTGGACTCAGGGGAACACTGAAGCTTTCTTT	CASSYWTQGNTEAFF
TRBV2	-	-	TRBJ2-3	TGTGCCAGCAGATCGGACAGTAGCACAGATACGCAGTATTTT	CASRSDSSTDTQYF
TRBV4-2	-	-	TRBJ1-2	TGTGCCAGCAGCCAAGATCTCTTCGACAGGAGAAATGGCTACACCTTC	CASSQDLFDRRNGYTF
TRBV4-1	-	-	TRBJ2-3	TGCGCCAGCAGCCAAGAGCTGGCCAGAGATACGCAGTATTTT	CASSQELARDTQYF
TRBV5-8	-	-	TRBJ1-1	TGTGCCAGCAGCGGGAGGGCCAACACTGAAGCTTTCTTT	CASSGRANTEAFF
TRBV18	-	TRBD1	TRBJ2-3	TGTGCCAGCTCACCACCGAGGACAGGATTCTCTAGCACAGATACGCAGTATTTT	CASSPPRTGFSSTDTQYF
TRBV27	-	-	TRBJ1-5	TGTGCCAGCAGATCGGGGGTGAGCAATCAGCCCCAGCATTTT	CASRSGVSNQPQHF
TRBV21-1	-	-	TRBJ1-6	TGTGCCAGCAGCGACAGCTACAGGGATCCACCCCTCCACTTT	CASSDSYRDPPLHF
TRBV5-1	-	-	TRBJ2-2	TGCGCCAGCAGCTTGGCCTCGTCGAACACCGGGGAGCTGTTTTTT	CASSLASSNTGELFF
TRBV6-5	-	-	TRBJ2-1	TGTGCCAGCAGCCCTGGGGGTAATGAGCAGTTCTTC	CASSPGGNEQFF
TRBV5-3	few	-	TRBJ2-7	TGTGCCAGAAGCTTACCCTGCAGGGGACACGAGCAGTACTTC	CARSLPCRGHEQYF
TRBV9	-	-	TRBJ2-3	TGTGCCAGCAGCTCCCGGGCCTCCACAGATACGCAGTATTTT	CASSSRASTDTQYF
TRBV28	-	TRBD1	TRBJ1-2	TGTGCCAGCAGTTTCACCCCAGGCGCGGGACAGGGTAATGGCTACACCTTC	CASSFTPGAGQGNGYTF
TRBV5-6	-	-	TRBJ1-1	TGTGCCAGCAGCTTGGCCCCGAACACTGAAGCTTTCTTT	CASSLAPNTEAFF
TRBV6-1	-	-	TRBJ2-5	TGTGCCAGCAGTGAAGCGATCTGGGGGGGGGCCATCCAAGAGACCCAGTACTTC	CASSEAIWGGAIQETQYF
TRBV11-2	-	TRBD1	TRBJ2-5	TGTGCCAGCAGCTTGGGGACAGACTACCAAGAGACCCAGTACTTC	CASSLGTDYQETQYF
TRBV7-9	-	-	TRBJ2-1	TGTGCCAGCAGCTTAGTGGGGGACAATGAGCAGTTCTTC	CASSLVGDNEQFF
TRBV15	-	-	TRBJ1-1	TGTGCCACCAGCAGAGGGTCGGAGGGGCCGAACACTGAAGCTTTCTTT	CATSRGSEGPNTEAFF
TRBV4-2	-	TRBD2	TRBJ2-1	TGTGCCAGCAGGGGGAGGGGTGGTGAGCAGTTCTTC	CASRGRGGEQFF
TRBV28	-	TRBD2	TRBJ2-1	TGTGCCAGCAGTTCCCCCTTCACGGGGGGGGTCTACAATGAGCAGTTCTTC	CASSSPFTGGVYNEQFF
TRBV27	-	-	TRBJ2-6	TGTGCCAGCAGTGCGGGCTCTGGGGCCAACGTCCTGACTTTC	CASSAGSGANVLTF
TRBV18	-	-	TRBJ1-4	TGTGCCAGCTCACCTCAGGGGAATAATGAAAAACTGTTTTTT	CASSPQGNNEKLFF
TRBV10-3	-	-	TRBJ1-5	TGTGCCATCAGTGAGTGGCAGGGCGATCAGCCCCAGCATTTT	CAISEWQGDQPQHF
TRBV15	once	-	TRBJ2-7	TGTGCCACCAGCCGGCGAGGGGCAGACTACGAGCAGTACTTC	CATSRRGADYEQYF
TRBV5-4	-	-	TRBJ2-1	TGTGCCAGCAGCTTCCGTAGTGGGCGGTACAATGAGCAGTTCTTC	CASSFRSGRYNEQFF
TRBV7-9	-	-	TRBJ2-3	TGTGCCAGCAGCTCGCGGCTTCGGGCAGATACGCAGTATTTT	CASSSRLRADTQYF
TRBV19	-	-	TRBJ2-7	TGTGCCAGTAGCGGCAGGGGAACCTACGAGCAGTACTTC	CASSGRGTYEQYF
TRBV5-1	-	-	TRBJ1-6	TGCGCCAGCAGCTTCCGGGGGATTGGTTCACCCCTCCACTTT	CASSFRGIGSPLHF
TRBV11-1	-	-	TRBJ2-2	TGTGCCAGCACCTCGGAAGGGGGGCCGGGGACCGGGGAGCTGTTTTTT	CASTSEGGPGTGELFF
TRBV6-5	-	-	TRBJ1-2	TGTGCCAGCAGTTCTTCTGTTCTACAGGGTTATGGCTACACCTTC	CASSSSVLQGYGYTF
TRBV7-9	few	-	TRBJ1-2	TGTGCCAGCAGCTGGGATGGAGGGGACTATGGCTACACCTTC	CASSWDGGDYGYTF
TRBV15	-	-	TRBJ1-5	TGTGCCACGCACCCAGGGCGCAATCAGCCCCAGCATTTT	CATHPGRNQPQHF